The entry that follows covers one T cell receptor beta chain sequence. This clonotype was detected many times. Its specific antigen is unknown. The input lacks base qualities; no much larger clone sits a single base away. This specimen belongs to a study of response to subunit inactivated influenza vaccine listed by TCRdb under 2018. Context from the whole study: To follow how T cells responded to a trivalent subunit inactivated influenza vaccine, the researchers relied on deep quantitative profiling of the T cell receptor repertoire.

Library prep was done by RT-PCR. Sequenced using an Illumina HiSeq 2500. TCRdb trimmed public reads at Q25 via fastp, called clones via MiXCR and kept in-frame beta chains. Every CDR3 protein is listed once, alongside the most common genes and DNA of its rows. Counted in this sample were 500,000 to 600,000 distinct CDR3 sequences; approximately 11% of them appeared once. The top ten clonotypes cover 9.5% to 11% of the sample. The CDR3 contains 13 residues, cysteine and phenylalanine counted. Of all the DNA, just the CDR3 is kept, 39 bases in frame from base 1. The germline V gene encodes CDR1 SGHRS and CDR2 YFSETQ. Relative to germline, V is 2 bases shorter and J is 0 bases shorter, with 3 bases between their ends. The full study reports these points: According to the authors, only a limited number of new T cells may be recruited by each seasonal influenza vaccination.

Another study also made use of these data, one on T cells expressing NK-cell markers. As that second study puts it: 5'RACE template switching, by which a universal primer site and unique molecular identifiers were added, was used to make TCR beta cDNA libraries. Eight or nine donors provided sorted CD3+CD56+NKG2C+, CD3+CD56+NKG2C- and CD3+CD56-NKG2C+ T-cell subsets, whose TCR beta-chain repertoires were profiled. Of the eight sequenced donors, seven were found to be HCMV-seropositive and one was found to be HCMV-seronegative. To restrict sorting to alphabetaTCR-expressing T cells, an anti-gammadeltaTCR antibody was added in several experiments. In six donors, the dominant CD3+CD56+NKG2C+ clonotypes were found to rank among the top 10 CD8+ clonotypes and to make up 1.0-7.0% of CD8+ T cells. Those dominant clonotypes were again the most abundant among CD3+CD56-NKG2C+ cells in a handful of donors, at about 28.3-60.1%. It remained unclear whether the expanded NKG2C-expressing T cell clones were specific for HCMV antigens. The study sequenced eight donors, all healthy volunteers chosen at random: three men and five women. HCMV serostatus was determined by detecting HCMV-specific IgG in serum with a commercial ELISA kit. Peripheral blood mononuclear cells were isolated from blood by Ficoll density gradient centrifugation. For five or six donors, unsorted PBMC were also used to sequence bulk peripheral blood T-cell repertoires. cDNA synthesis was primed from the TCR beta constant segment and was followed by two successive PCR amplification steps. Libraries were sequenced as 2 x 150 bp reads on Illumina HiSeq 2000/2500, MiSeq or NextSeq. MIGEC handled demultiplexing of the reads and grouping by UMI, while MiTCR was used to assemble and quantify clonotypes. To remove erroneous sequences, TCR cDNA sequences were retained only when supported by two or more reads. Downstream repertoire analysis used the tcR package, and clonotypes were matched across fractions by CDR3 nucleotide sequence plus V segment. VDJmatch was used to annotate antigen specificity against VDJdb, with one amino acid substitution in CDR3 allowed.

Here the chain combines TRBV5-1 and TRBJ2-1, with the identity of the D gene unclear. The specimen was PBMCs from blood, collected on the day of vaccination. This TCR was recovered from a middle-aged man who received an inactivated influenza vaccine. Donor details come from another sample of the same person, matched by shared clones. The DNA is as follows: TGCGCCAGCAGCTTAAGCTCCTACAATGAGCAGTTCTTC. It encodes CASSLSSYNEQFF.